Reported below is one TCR beta chain. It has no known antigen specificity. Within one base of it there is no much larger clone, and no base qualities were kept. Ends trimmed: V by 7 bases, J by 5 bases; bases unmatched to a gene: 7. The CDR3 runs 13 residues from the cysteine to the phenylalanine. CDR3 DNA only is kept here, 39 bases in frame from base 1. The germline V gene yields MNHEY for CDR1 and SVGAGI for CDR2. This entry belongs to a study of T cells in localized non-small cell lung cancer (dated by TCRdb to the early 2020s). General notes on the study: The study analyzed T cell repertoires of over 200 early-stage NSCLC patients, comparing tumors and uninvolved tumor-adjacent lungs. The mean age of the NSCLC patients was roughly 63 years, with approximately 130 men and about a hundred women. The cohort was made up of some 240 treatment-naive NSCLC patients whose localized lung tumors had been resected.

Broad study findings and their caveats: Uninvolved tumor-adjacent lung showed the highest T cell clonality, higher than tumor, which suggests more focused antigenic responses in the uninvolved tumor-adjacent lung. Multi-region tumor sequencing was not performed, so intratumor heterogeneity could not be excluded. Because the study design was exploratory, TCR variables were selected using unadjusted p-values without false-discovery rate correction. Of the top 100 tumor clones, a median of 57 were detected in paired uninvolved adjacent lung; about 26 were also among that lung's top 100. Longer overall survival was associated with higher blood T cell density, whereas shorter survival was associated with higher adjacent-lung clonality.

The immunoSEQ Assay was used to sequence TCR beta CDR3 regions from DNA. In the source study's methods: T cell density was computed as TCR beta template counts normalized to usable DNA estimated by amplifying housekeeping genes. Using the preseqR package, richness was estimated by extrapolating to 120,000 templates for tissue samples and 400,000 templates for PBMC samples. Clonality was defined as one minus Pielou's evenness. To identify tissue-enriched TCRs, differential abundance testing was run on productive amino-acid clonotypes with a minimum total count of 5 and an alpha of 0.1. The Jaccard Index and the Morisita Overlap Index were used to measure repertoire overlap between compartments. TCR beta CDR3s were clustered by GLIPH together with public tetramer-defined viral CDR3s, and at least three viral sequences plus V-gene enrichment were required for viral motifs. TCRdb provides this immuneACCESS table in a form limited to in-frame rearrangements. Some clones are lacking; in checked studies, under half of them reflect an unresolved V gene, and why the rest are absent is not known. V and J calls and clone size are as listed in that table; D and trimming were resolved from the DNA. For this sample the table gives about 21,000 clones, of which 88% were detected only once. Of the sample, 25% to 30% falls within the top ten clones.

At diagnosis, peripheral blood, uninvolved tumor-adjacent lung and tumor were collected and were preserved as a mix of fresh-frozen and FFPE material. For TCR repertoire profiling, blood samples were analyzed in the form of peripheral blood mononuclear cells. The sequence derives from a male donor older than 55 with stage II lung adenocarcinoma. The sample here was peripheral blood mononuclear cells, taken before any cancer treatment. The chain was built from TRBV6-5 and TRBJ2-7, with 8 bases aligning to TRBD1. The CDR3 loop reads CASTYPGGHEQYF. The DNA sequence reads TGTGCCAGCACCTATCCAGGGGGCCACGAGCAGTACTTC.